This T cell receptor (beta chain) derives from a study of a mutant IDH1 vaccine in newly diagnosed glioma. The overall study: First vaccine doses came 4-6 weeks after radiotherapy alone, or with temozolomide cycles. Patients had received radiotherapy, temozolomide, or both previously, most receiving both. The treated population exhibited a male proportion of around 62%, a female proportion of 37.5%, and a mean age of about 40 years.

Time point in this sample: week 5, during vaccination. Mutant IDH1 20-mer peptide, at 300 ug, made up each vaccine dose, with topical imiquimod. Patients carried new grade 3 or 4 IDH1-mutant astrocytomas lacking nuclear ATRX. Germline V gene lookup returns CDR1 WNHNN and CDR2 SYGVQD (reference sequence). Trimming at V came to 5 bases and at J to 6 bases, leaving 7 bases not matched to a gene. This CDR3 is 15 amino acids long. Details on this clone: No antigen is known for it.

The repertoire was sequenced with immunoSEQ multiplex PCR; TCRdb's copy has only in-frame clones and lacks some. The sample contains around 23,000 clones, 77% of which appear only once. Sequencing was performed on PBMCs, taken from a glioma patient whose treatment included an IDH1 peptide vaccine. This sequence originates from a man in his forties or fifties with glioma. The chain is built from TRBV10-1 and TRBJ2-3; 11 nucleotides match TRBD2. The CDR3 DNA follows: TGCGCCAGCAGTAGAACTAGCGGGAGAGGGGATACGCAGTATTTT. Its translation is CASSRTSGRGDTQYF.